Listed below are T cell receptor beta chains from one sample, sequenced in a study of response to subunit inactivated influenza vaccine. A single record per CDR3 protein comes from TCRdb applying MiXCR to the RT-PCR reads. In the table there are 700,000 to 900,000 distinct CDR3 sequences, about 20% of which are singletons. This specimen consisted of PBMCs from blood, obtained about 5 days after vaccination. Receptors originate from a man aged 45-65 years who received an inactivated influenza vaccine. CDR3s include the opening cysteine and the closing phenylalanine or tryptophan. D genes are given only for firm matches. Not every row has a clone size; where given, it reads once, few, many or a size class.

V gene	J gene	clone size	D gene	CDR3 DNA	CDR3 protein
TRBV7-2	TRBJ2-1	-	-	TGTGCCAGCAGCTTAGCCGGTCCCTCAGCCGGCAATGAGCAGTTCTTC	CASSLAGPSAGNEQFF
TRBV20-1	TRBJ1-5	-	-	TGCAGTGCTAGTCCAGGAAATAGCAATCAGCCCCAGCATTTT	CSASPGNSNQPQHF
TRBV20-1	TRBJ2-3	-	-	TGCAGCGTAAACCGGGGCCCTAGCACAGATACGCAGTATTTT	CSVNRGPSTDTQYF
TRBV13	TRBJ2-5	few	TRBD1	TGTGCCAGCAGCTTGGCTAGACAGGGGACGAGAGAGACCCAGTACTTC	CASSLARQGTRETQYF
TRBV12-3/TRBV12-4	TRBJ1-5	few	-	TGTGCCAGCAGTTTAGCTTCAGGGACAAGGCAGCCCCAGCATTTT	CASSLASGTRQPQHF
TRBV12-3/TRBV12-4	TRBJ2-1	-	TRBD2	TGTGCCAGCAGCTCACTAGCGGGCAATGAGCAGTTCTTC	CASSSLAGNEQFF
TRBV20-1	TRBJ2-3	-	TRBD2	TGCAGTGCTCCAACTAGCGGGAGGCCCGGGGCGCAGTATTTT	CSAPTSGRPGAQYF
TRBV21-1	TRBJ1-1	-	-	TGTGCCAGCAGCAAAGCGTCAGGGGACTCCTCGTTGGGCACTGAAGCTTTCTTT	CASSKASGDSSLGTEAFF
TRBV6-9	TRBJ2-7	few	-	TGTGCCAGACATACATCCATTGGGTGGGACCCCTACGAGCAGTACTTC	CARHTSIGWDPYEQYF
TRBV20-1	TRBJ2-5	-	TRBD1	TGCAGTGCTAGAGATCCGGGACAGGGCCGAGAGACCCAGTACTTC	CSARDPGQGRETQYF
TRBV14	TRBJ1-1	-	TRBD1	TGTGCCAGCAGCTTTCACAGGGGCCTGAACACTGAAGCTTTCTTT	CASSFHRGLNTEAFF
TRBV28	TRBJ2-1	few	-	TGTGCCAGCCCTCCACCCCCGGGCAGGGGCTCCTACAATGAGCAGTTCTTC	CASPPPPGRGSYNEQFF
TRBV20-1	TRBJ2-7	-	TRBD2	TGCAGTGCTAGTCAACTAGCGGGGGGGCCACACGAGCAGTACTTC	CSASQLAGGPHEQYF
TRBV6-5	TRBJ1-2	few	-	TGTGCCAGCAGTGTTACTGGGGCCGGCTACACCTTC	CASSVTGAGYTF
TRBV12-3/TRBV12-4	TRBJ2-1	many	-	TGTGCCAGCTCCTCCCTCGATGAGCAGTTCTTC	CASSSLDEQFF
TRBV21-1	TRBJ2-7	-	-	TGTGCCAGCAGCAAATCGGGGGATAGGGCTGACGAGCAGTACTTC	CASSKSGDRADEQYF
TRBV7-9	TRBJ2-2	-	-	TGTGCCAGCAGCTCTGCGGGACATACGAACACCGGGGAGCTGTTTTTT	CASSSAGHTNTGELFF
TRBV12-3/TRBV12-4	TRBJ1-6	many	-	TGTGCCAGCAGTTTCGATGGCGGCCAGCTTCTTTCACCCCTCCACTTT	CASSFDGGQLLSPLHF
TRBV21-1	TRBJ1-4	-	-	TGTGCCAGCAGGCCACTCCGGACAGGGGATGAAAAACTGTTTTTT	CASRPLRTGDEKLFF
TRBV12-3/TRBV12-4	TRBJ1-1	-	TRBD1	TGTGCCAGCAGTCCCGGGACAGGGAGGAACACTGAAGCTTTCTTT	CASSPGTGRNTEAFF
TRBV20-1	TRBJ2-1	few	-	TGCAGTGCTAGACAGACGGGCTCTGGTGAGCAGTTCTTC	CSARQTGSGEQFF
TRBV5-1	TRBJ1-6	-	-	TGCGCCAGCAGCTTGGCCGGAGAAGGGGGTTCACCCCTCCACTTT	CASSLAGEGGSPLHF
TRBV10-3	TRBJ2-7	few	-	TGTGCCATCAGTGACGCGGTAGAGGCCTACGGGCAGTACTTC	CAISDAVEAYGQYF
TRBV7-9	TRBJ2-1	-	TRBD2	TGTGCCAGCAGCTTAATGCTAGCGGGCGGACCAAACAATGAGCAGTTCTTC	CASSLMLAGGPNNEQFF
TRBV20-1	TRBJ2-5	few	TRBD2	TGCAGTGCCACTCCCTGGACTAGCTACCAAGAGACCCAGTACTTC	CSATPWTSYQETQYF
TRBV28	TRBJ2-5	few	TRBD2	TGTGCCAGCAGTTCCCTTCAGACTAGCGGATTCCAAGAGACCCAGTACTTC	CASSSLQTSGFQETQYF
TRBV5-6	TRBJ2-1	-	-	TGTGCCAGCAGCTTCTCCAGTGGGGATGAGCAGTTCTTC	CASSFSSGDEQFF
TRBV28	TRBJ2-1	-	-	TGTGCCAGCAGGTGGGATTACAATGAGCAGTTCTTC	CASRWDYNEQFF
TRBV20-1	TRBJ2-1	-	-	TGCAGTGCTAGACCGGGTCTATACAATGAGCAGTTCTTC	CSARPGLYNEQFF
TRBV4-3	TRBJ2-1	-	-	TGCGCCAGCAGCCAAGATTTCAACAATGAGCAGTTCTTC	CASSQDFNNEQFF
TRBV5-1	TRBJ1-4	few	TRBD1	TGCGCCAGCAGCCTTTCCGGGACAGCCGAAAAACTGTTTTTT	CASSLSGTAEKLFF
TRBV4-3	TRBJ2-6	-	TRBD2	TGCGCCAGCAGCCAAGATCTAGCGGGAGGGCCTGGGGCCAACGTCCTGACTTTC	CASSQDLAGGPGANVLTF
TRBV15	TRBJ2-3	few	-	TGTGCCACCAGCAGAGGGGTACACATTTTTCGAGGCACAGATACGCAGTATTTT	CATSRGVHIFRGTDTQYF
TRBV4-2	TRBJ1-1	few	TRBD1	TGTGCCAGCAGCCACGTCAGGGGGCGCGACACTGAAGCTTTCTTT	CASSHVRGRDTEAFF
TRBV7-8	TRBJ1-6	many	-	TGTGCCAGCAGCTTAGTTTCGCGGGCGAGCTCCTATAATTCACCCCTCCACTTT	CASSLVSRASSYNSPLHF
TRBV28	TRBJ2-5	-	-	TGTGCCAGCATCAACACCTTTGGGGCAGAAGAGACCCAGTACTTC	CASINTFGAEETQYF
TRBV4-1	TRBJ2-4	few	TRBD1	TGCGCCAGCAGCCAAGATTGGGACAGCATTCAGTACTTC	CASSQDWDSIQYF
TRBV10-3	TRBJ2-3	few	-	TGTGCCATCAGTGAGAAGCACCCTAGCACAGATACGCAGTATTTT	CAISEKHPSTDTQYF
TRBV7-9	TRBJ1-4	-	-	TGTGCCAGCAGCGGTGCCCGGGCAACTAATGAAAAACTGTTTTTT	CASSGARATNEKLFF
TRBV6-5	TRBJ2-2	few	-	TGTGCCAGCAGTTACGTTACGAACACCGGGGAGCTGTTTTTT	CASSYVTNTGELFF
TRBV10-3	TRBJ2-7	few	-	TGTGCCATCAGTGATAGTCAGCCCTCCTACGAGCAGTACTTC	CAISDSQPSYEQYF
TRBV20-1	TRBJ1-5	-	-	TGCAGTGCTAGGTTCAGAAAAAGCAATCAGCCCCAGCATTTT	CSARFRKSNQPQHF
TRBV28	TRBJ2-7	few	-	TGTGCCAGCAGCCCAGTTGGAGCCTCCTACGAGCAGTACTTC	CASSPVGASYEQYF
TRBV28	TRBJ1-4	-	TRBD1	TGTGCCAGCAGTCAAGGGGGCTCGGCATGGACTAATGAAAAACTGTTTTTT	CASSQGGSAWTNEKLFF
TRBV20-1	TRBJ1-4	few	TRBD1	TGCAGTGCTACCGGGACAGGTGCAACTAATGAAAAACTGTTTTTT	CSATGTGATNEKLFF
TRBV28	TRBJ2-3	few	TRBD2	TGTGCCAGCAGTGGCGGGGGGGCCCATGGAGATACGCAGTATTTT	CASSGGGAHGDTQYF
TRBV20-1	TRBJ2-2	few	TRBD2	TGCAGTGCAAAGGGACTAGCGGAGTCCACCGGGGAGCTGTTTTTT	CSAKGLAESTGELFF
TRBV20-1	TRBJ2-4	few	TRBD2	TGCAGTGCTAAAGAAGTGGCGGGGGTAGCCAAAAACATTCAGTACTTC	CSAKEVAGVAKNIQYF
TRBV19	TRBJ2-1	-	-	TGTGCCAGTAGTTTCTCCGGGACTGTCGTCTATGAGCAGTTCTTC	CASSFSGTVVYEQFF
TRBV3-1	TRBJ2-7	-	-	TGTGCCAGCAGCCAAGTATCTCTGTCAGCCGAGCAGTACTTC	CASSQVSLSAEQYF
TRBV24-1	TRBJ1-2	-	-	TGTGCCACCAGAGCAGGATGGAACTATGGCTACACCTTC	CATRAGWNYGYTF
TRBV7-9	TRBJ2-3	many	-	TGTGCCAGCAGCTTACCCTTTCGACTTGGCTCAACGCAGTATTTT	CASSLPFRLGSTQYF
TRBV7-8	TRBJ2-7	few	TRBD2	TGTGCCAGCAGCTTTAGCGGGGACTCCTACGAGCAGTACTTC	CASSFSGDSYEQYF
TRBV4-3	TRBJ1-6	-	-	TGCGCCAGCAGCCAAGAATGGGAAGGGGCGAGTAATTCACCCCTCCACTTT	CASSQEWEGASNSPLHF
TRBV3-1	TRBJ2-1	-	TRBD1	TGTGCCACCCGCCGGGACAGTCAGCAATACGAGCAGTTCTTC	CATRRDSQQYEQFF
TRBV5-1	TRBJ2-5	few	-	TGCGCCAGCAGCTTGTCGTCTAGCGTGGGCGGGGAGACCCAGTACTTC	CASSLSSSVGGETQYF